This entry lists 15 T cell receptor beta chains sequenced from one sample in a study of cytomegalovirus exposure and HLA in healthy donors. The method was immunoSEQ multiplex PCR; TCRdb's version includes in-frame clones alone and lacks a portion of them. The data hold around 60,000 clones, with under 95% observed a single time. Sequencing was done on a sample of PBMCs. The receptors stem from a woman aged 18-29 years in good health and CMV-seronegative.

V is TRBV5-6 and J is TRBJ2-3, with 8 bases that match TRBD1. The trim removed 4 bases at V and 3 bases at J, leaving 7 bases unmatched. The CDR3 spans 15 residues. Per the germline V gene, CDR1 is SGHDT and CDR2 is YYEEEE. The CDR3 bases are TGTGCCAGCAGCCACCGGGACAGGCGAACAGATACGCAGTATTTT. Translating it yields CASSHRDRRTDTQYF.

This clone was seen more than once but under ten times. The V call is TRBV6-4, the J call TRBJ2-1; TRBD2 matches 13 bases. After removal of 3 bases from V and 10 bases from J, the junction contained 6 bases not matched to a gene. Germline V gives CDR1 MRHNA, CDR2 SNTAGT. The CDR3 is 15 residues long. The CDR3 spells CASSETSGGALEQFF. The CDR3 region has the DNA TGTGCCAGCAGTGAAACTAGCGGGGGGGCCTTGGAGCAGTTCTTC.

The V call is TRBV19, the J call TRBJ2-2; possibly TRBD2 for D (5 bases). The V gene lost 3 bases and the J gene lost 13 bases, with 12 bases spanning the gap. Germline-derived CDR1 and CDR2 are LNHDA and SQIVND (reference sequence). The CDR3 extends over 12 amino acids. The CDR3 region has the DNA TGTGCCAGTAGTATGAGGGTCCCCCCGCTGTTTTTT. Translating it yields CASSMRVPPLFF.

The DNA for the CDR3 is TGTGCCAGCAGCTTAGCGGCTACAGTCGAAGCTTTCTTT. Encoded protein: CASSLAATVEAFF. The chain is built from TRBV7-8 and TRBJ1-1, with unresolved D. The CDR3 contains 13 residues. Trimming left V 0 bases short and J 8 bases short, with 10 bases between. CDR1 and CDR2 (germline): SGHVS, FQNEAQ. The complete variable domain, with remaining parts taken from reference TRBV7-8 and TRBJ1-1, reads GAGVSQSPRYKVAKRGQDVALRCDPISGHVSLFWYQQALGQGPEFLTYFQNEAQLDKSGLPSDRFFAERPEGSVSTLKIQRTQQEDSAVYLCASSLAATVEAFFGQGTRLTVV.

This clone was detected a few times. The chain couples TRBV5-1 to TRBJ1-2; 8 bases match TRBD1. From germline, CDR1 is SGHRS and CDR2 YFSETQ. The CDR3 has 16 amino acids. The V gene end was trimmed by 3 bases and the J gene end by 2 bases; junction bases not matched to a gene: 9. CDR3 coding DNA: TGCGCCAGCAGCTCCGACAGGGGAATGGCCAACTATGGCTACACCTTC. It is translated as CASSSDRGMANYGYTF.

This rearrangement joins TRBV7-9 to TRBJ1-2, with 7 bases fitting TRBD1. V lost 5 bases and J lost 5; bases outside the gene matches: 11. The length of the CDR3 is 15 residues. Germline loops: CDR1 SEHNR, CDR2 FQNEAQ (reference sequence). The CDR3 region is CASSVADRARYGYTF. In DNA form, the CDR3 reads TGTGCCAGCAGCGTGGCAGACAGGGCTCGGTATGGCTACACCTTC.

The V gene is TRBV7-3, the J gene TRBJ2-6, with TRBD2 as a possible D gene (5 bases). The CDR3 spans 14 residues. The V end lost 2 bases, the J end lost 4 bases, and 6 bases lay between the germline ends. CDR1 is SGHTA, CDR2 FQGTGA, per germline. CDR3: CASSLPGGANVLTF. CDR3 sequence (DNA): TGTGCCAGCAGCTTACCGGGAGGGGCCAACGTCCTGACTTTC.

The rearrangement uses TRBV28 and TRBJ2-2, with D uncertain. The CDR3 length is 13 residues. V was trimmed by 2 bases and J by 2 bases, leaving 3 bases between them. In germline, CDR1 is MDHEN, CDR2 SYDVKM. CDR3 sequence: CASSLQNTGELFF. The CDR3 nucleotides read TGTGCCAGCAGTTTACAAAACACCGGGGAGCTGTTTTTT. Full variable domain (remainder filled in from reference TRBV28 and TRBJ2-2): DVKVTQSSRYLVKRTGEKVFLECVQDMDHENMFWYRQDPGLGLRLIYFSYDVKMKEKGDIPEGYSVSREKKERFSLILESASTNQTSMYLCASSLQNTGELFFGEGSRLTVL.

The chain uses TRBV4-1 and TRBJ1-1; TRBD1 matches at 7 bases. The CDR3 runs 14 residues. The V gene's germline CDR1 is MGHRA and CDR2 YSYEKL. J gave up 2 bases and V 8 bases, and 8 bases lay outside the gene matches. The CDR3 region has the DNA TGCGCCAGCCGGTCTGGACAGGTTAACACTGAAGCTTTCTTT. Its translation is CASRSGQVNTEAFF.

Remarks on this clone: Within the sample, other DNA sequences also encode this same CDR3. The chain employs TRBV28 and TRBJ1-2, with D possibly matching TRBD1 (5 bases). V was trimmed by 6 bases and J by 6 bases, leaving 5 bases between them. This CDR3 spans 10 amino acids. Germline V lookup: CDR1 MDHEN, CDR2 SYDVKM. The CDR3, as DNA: TGTGCCAGCAGAGGGGATGGCTACACCTTC. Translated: CASRGDGYTF.

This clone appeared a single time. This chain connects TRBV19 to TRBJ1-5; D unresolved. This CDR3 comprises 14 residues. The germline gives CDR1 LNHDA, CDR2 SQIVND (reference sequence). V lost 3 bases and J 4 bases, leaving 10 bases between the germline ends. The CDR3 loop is CASSIGQRNQPQHF. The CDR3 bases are TGTGCCAGTAGTATTGGGCAAAGAAATCAGCCCCAGCATTTT.

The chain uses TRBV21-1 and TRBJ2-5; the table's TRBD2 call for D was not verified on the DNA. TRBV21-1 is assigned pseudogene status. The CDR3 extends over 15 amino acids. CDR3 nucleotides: TGTGCCAGCCGCTATAACCGGGACTGTCAAGAGACCCAGTACTTC. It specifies CASRYNRDCQETQYF.

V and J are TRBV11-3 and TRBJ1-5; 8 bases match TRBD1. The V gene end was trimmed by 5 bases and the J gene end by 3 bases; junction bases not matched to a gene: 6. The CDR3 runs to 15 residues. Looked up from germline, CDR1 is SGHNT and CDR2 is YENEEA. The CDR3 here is CASSAGQGDNQPQHF. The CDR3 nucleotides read TGTGCCAGCAGCGCAGGACAGGGAGACAATCAGCCCCAGCATTTT.

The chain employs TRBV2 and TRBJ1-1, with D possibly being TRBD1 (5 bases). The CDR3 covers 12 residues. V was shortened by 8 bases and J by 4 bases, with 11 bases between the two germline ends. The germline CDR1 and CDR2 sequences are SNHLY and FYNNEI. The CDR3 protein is CASEGGGTEAFF. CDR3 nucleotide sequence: TGTGCCAGCGAGGGCGGGGGCACTGAAGCTTTCTTT.

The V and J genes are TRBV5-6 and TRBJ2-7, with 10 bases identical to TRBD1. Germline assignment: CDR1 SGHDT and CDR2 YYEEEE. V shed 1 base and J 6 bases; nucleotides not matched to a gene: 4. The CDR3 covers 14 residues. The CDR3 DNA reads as TGTGCCAGCAGCTTGACGACAGGGGGCAGCGAGCAGTACTTC. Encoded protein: CASSLTTGGSEQYF. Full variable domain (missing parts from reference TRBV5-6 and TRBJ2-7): DAGVTQSPTHLIKTRGQQVTLRCSPKSGHDTVSWYQQALGQGPQFIFQYYEEEERQRGNFPDRFSGHQFPNYSSELNVNALLLGDSALYLCASSLTTGGSEQYFGPGTRLTVT.